Listed below are T cell receptor beta chains from one sample, sequenced in a study of blood T cell repertoires in COVID-19. Data came from immunoSEQ multiplex PCR; TCRdb stores just in-frame clones and leaves some out. The sample lists around 62,000 clones; roughly 91% were seen once. The sequenced sample was PBMCs or T cells enriched from blood (not recorded which). The receptors originated from a woman in her forties who had recovered from COVID-19. Each CDR3 is given with its conserved first and last residue. Fields, in order: D gene, J gene, clone size, V gene, CDR3 protein, CDR3 DNA. A D gene is named only where the DNA matches it firmly. Where a row states a size, it is once, few, many or the class of an expanded clone; other rows omit it.

. | TRBJ1-2 | . | TRBV19 | CASSIRGPSYGYTF | TGTGCCAGTAGTATTAGGGGCCCTTCCTATGGCTACACCTTC
TRBD1 | TRBJ1-1 | . | TRBV10-2 | CASSELDRENTEAFF | TGCGCCAGCAGTGAGCTTGACAGGGAGAACACTGAAGCTTTCTTT
. | TRBJ1-3 | . | TRBV14 | CASSRRTDARDIGNTIYF | TGTGCCAGCAGCCGAAGGACAGACGCCCGGGACATTGGAAACACCATATATTTT
. | TRBJ2-3 | . | TRBV7-3 | CASSKEGTHTDTQYF | TGTGCCAGCAGCAAGGAGGGGACGCACACGGATACGCAGTATTTT
. | TRBJ1-2 | . | TRBV3-1/TRBV3-2 | CASSQYGDGYGYTF | TGTGCCAGCAGCCAATACGGGGATGGCTATGGCTACACCTTC
TRBD2 | TRBJ2-5 | . | TRBV19 | CASSTLAGGKETQYF | TGTGCCAGTAGTACTCTAGCGGGGGGTAAAGAGACCCAGTACTTC
TRBD2 | TRBJ2-1 | . | TRBV9 | CASSVSGLAGWEQFF | TGTGCCAGCAGCGTATCGGGACTAGCGGGGTGGGAGCAGTTCTTC
. | TRBJ1-5 | . | TRBV15 | CATSRAGIGQPQHF | TGTGCCACCAGCAGAGCAGGGATCGGGCAGCCCCAGCATTTT
. | TRBJ2-5 | . | TRBV5-4 | CASSLEPSQETQYF | TGTGCCAGCAGCTTGGAGCCATCCCAAGAGACCCAGTACTTC
. | TRBJ1-2 | . | TRBV3-1/TRBV3-2 | CASSQDAGDHYGYTF | TGTGCCAGCAGCCAAGATGCAGGGGATCACTATGGCTACACCTTC
. | TRBJ1-1 | few | TRBV4-1 | CASSQNRVSPEAFF | TGCGCCAGCAGCCAAAACAGGGTTAGCCCCGAAGCTTTCTTT
TRBD2 | TRBJ2-5 | . | TRBV9 | CASSVARLAGGRETQYF | TGTGCCAGCAGCGTAGCGCGGTTAGCGGGGGGGCGAGAGACCCAGTACTTC
. | TRBJ2-3 | once | TRBV4-2 | CASSQVVTDTQYF | TGTGCCAGCAGCCAAGTCGTGACAGATACGCAGTATTTT
. | TRBJ1-2 | . | TRBV12-3/TRBV12-4 | CASSSPSGEGYTF | TGTGCCAGCAGTAGCCCTTCAGGGGAGGGCTACACCTTC
TRBD2 | TRBJ2-5 | . | TRBV5-5 | CASSLAGRGGETQYF | TGTGCCAGCAGCTTGGCCGGAAGGGGAGGGGAGACCCAGTACTTC